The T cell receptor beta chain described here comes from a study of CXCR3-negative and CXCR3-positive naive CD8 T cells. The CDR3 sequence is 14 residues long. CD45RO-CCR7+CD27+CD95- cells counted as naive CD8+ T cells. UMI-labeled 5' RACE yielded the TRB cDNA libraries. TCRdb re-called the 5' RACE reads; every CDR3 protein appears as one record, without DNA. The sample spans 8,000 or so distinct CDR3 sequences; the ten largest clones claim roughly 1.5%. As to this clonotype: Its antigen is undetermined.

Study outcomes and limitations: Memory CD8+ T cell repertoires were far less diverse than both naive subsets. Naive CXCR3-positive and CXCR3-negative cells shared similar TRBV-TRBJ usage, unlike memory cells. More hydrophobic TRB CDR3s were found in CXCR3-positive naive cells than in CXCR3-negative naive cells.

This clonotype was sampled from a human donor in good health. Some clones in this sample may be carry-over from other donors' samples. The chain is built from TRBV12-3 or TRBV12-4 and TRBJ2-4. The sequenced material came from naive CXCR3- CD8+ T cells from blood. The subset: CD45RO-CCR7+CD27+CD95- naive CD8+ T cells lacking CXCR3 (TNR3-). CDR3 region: CASSSGIAKNIQYF.